Presented here are 21 T cell receptor beta chains from one specimen sequenced in a study of T-cell memory formation after mild COVID-19. TCRdb reprocessed the 5' RACE reads via MiXCR and lists one record per CDR3 protein. The sample lists roughly 180,000 distinct CDR3 sequences, approximately 17% occurring once. Sequenced input: PBMCs or a T cell subset sorted from them (not recorded which). These receptors came from a man between 18 and 29 years old who had mild COVID-19 (a few samples of this study predate the infection). Cell type and time point are not known.

This chain's CDR3 is CASSPLGQLNTEAFF. CDR3 nucleotides: TGTGCCAGCAGCCCTTTGGGACAGTTGAACACTGAAGCTTTCTTT. V is TRBV7-9 and J is TRBJ1-1, with TRBD1 matching 7 bases. The CDR3 contains 15 residues. Per the germline V gene, CDR1 is SEHNR and CDR2 is FQNEAQ (reference sequence). With V trimmed by 5 bases and J by 0 bases, 6 bases remained unmatched. The whole variable domain, remainder taken from reference TRBV7-9 and TRBJ1-1, is DTGVSQNPRHKITKRGQNVTFRCDPISEHNRLYWYRQTLGQGPEFLTYFQNEAQLEKSRLLSDRFSAERPKGSFSTLEIQRTEQGDSAMYLCASSPLGQLNTEAFFGQGTRLTVV.

The chain joins TRBV6-5 to TRBJ1-5, with D unclear. Trimming took 6 bases from V and 5 from J, leaving 17 bases between them. The V gene's germline CDR1 is MNHEY and CDR2 SVGAGI. There are 15 residues in the CDR3. The CDR3 bases are TGTGCCAGCAGCACGAGCAGACTTTTGGATCAGCCCCAGCATTTT. This sequence encodes CASSTSRLLDQPQHF.

The V gene is TRBV28, the J gene TRBJ1-6; D remains ambiguous. V lost 7 bases and J lost 11, with 15 bases in between. Per the germline V gene, CDR1 is MDHEN and CDR2 is SYDVKM. The length of the CDR3 is 13 residues. The DNA of the CDR3 is TGTGCCAGCACCAACTTCCCCGGGACACCCCTCCACTTT. This codes for CASTNFPGTPLHF.

The gene calls are TRBV7-2 and TRBJ2-5; D possibly uses TRBD1 or TRBD2 (5 bases each). CDR3 size: 15 residues. Germline V gene data show CDR1 as SGHTA and CDR2 as FQGNSA. V was cut by 3 bases and J by 1 base, with 12 bases left in between. CDR3 DNA sequence: TGTGCCAGCAGCTTGGTTGGGACCGTCCAAGAGACCCAGTACTTC. Its protein product is CASSLVGTVQETQYF.

This clonotype was detected many times. The chain couples TRBV7-2 to TRBJ2-3; TRBD2 is a possible D gene (5 bases). Germline CDR1 and CDR2: SGHTA and FQGNSA. This CDR3 is 13 amino acids long. Between the trimmed V and J ends, which lost 5 bases and 4 bases, there was a span of 10 bases. The CDR3 reads CASSHGMADTQYF. In DNA form, the CDR3 reads TGTGCCAGCAGCCACGGGATGGCAGATACGCAGTATTTT.

The chain is built from TRBV5-4 and TRBJ1-6; TRBD1 aligns across 8 bases. V shed 4 bases, J shed 10 bases, and the junction held 10 bases outside the gene matches. CDR1 and CDR2 from the germline V gene are SGHNT and YYREEE (reference sequence). The CDR3 spans 15 residues. The CDR3 DNA is TGTGCCAGCAGCCTGACAGGGGCTCTTCTGTCACCCCTCCACTTT. Its protein product is CASSLTGALLSPLHF.

This clonotype was seen many times. The chain combines TRBV5-1 with TRBJ1-4; D is ambiguous. This CDR3 region has 15 residues. Trimming pared 0 bases from V and 2 bases from J, leaving 8 bases between. Germline V gene sequence: CDR1 SGHRS, CDR2 YFSETQ. CDR3 in amino acids: CASSLGTATNEKLFF. The CDR3 coding sequence is TGCGCCAGCAGCTTGGGAACAGCCACTAATGAAAAACTGTTTTTT.

This clonotype was observed a handful of times. The chain has TRBV6-1 and TRBJ1-1; tentatively, D is TRBD1 (6 bases). The CDR3 sequence is 14 residues long. V dropped 6 bases and J dropped 1 base, with 12 bases sitting between them. The V gene's germline CDR1 is MNHNS and CDR2 SASEGT. The CDR3 DNA reads TGTGCCAGCAGACTGCGGACAGCGAACACTGAAGCTTTCTTT. Translation gives CASRLRTANTEAFF.

This clonotype was found a few times. The genes are TRBV7-2 and TRBJ2-5; perhaps TRBD2 as D (6 bases). Trimming left V 1 base short and J 6 bases short, with 15 bases between. Germline V CDR1 and CDR2: SGHTA, FQGNSA. This CDR3 comprises 15 residues. The CDR3 coding sequence is TGTGCCAGCAGCTTAGTAGTGGCGGGAACTAAGACCCAGTACTTC. It yields the protein CASSLVVAGTKTQYF. Full variable domain (missing parts from reference TRBV7-2 and TRBJ2-5): GAGVSQSPSNKVTEKGKDVELRCDPISGHTALYWYRQSLGQGLEFLIYFQGNSAPDKSGLPSDRFSAERTGGSVSTLTIQRTQQEDSAVYLCASSLVVAGTKTQYFGPGTRLLVL.

The chain uses TRBV6-2 or TRBV6-3 and TRBJ1-1; TRBD1 matches at 8 bases. Trimming removed 5 bases from V and 5 bases from J; junction bases left unmatched: 4. Germline lookup yields CDR1 MNHEY and CDR2 SVGEGT. There are 13 residues in the CDR3. CDR3 nucleotide sequence: TGTGCCAGCAGTACAGGGGGTAGGACTGAAGCTTTCTTT. Residues: CASSTGGRTEAFF.

There are many counts of this clonotype. V is TRBV4-3 and J is TRBJ2-7, with a weak D call TRBD1 (5 bases). Trimming took off 0 bases at V and 0 bases at J, with 18 bases between the two ends. This CDR3 region has 18 residues. Germline CDR1 is LGHNA and CDR2 is YSLEER. The CDR3 here is CASSQDPGVGRDSYEQYV. The CDR3 nucleotides are TGCGCCAGCAGCCAAGATCCCGGCGTGGGCAGGGACTCCTACGAGCAGTACGTC.

The sample holds a few counts of this clonotype. The chain links TRBV15 to TRBJ2-3; D is uncertain. This CDR3 is 13 amino acids long. Germline V gives CDR1 LNHNV, CDR2 YYDKDF (reference sequence). Trimming cost V 0 bases and J 6 bases, with 7 bases left between them. The CDR3 bases are TGTGCCACCAGCAGAGAACTTCAGGATACGCAGTATTTT. Translated: CATSRELQDTQYF.

Only a few counts were recorded for this clonotype. As DNA, the CDR3 is TGTGCCAGCAGTCCGGGACTAACTTACGAGCAGTACGTC. This translates into CASSPGLTYEQYV. V usage is TRBV6-2 or TRBV6-3 and J usage is TRBJ2-7, with 7 bases matching TRBD2. The V gene end was trimmed by 5 bases and the J gene end by 4 bases; junction bases not matched to a gene: 5. The germline V gene has CDR1 MNHEY and CDR2 SVGEGT. The CDR3 spans 13 residues.

J is TRBJ1-1 and V is TRBV6-5; D unresolved. The CDR3 is made up of 14 amino acids. The germline CDR1 and CDR2 sequences are MNHEY and SVGAGI. V dropped 4 bases and J dropped 0 bases, with 9 bases sitting between them. The CDR3 region is CASSSQQLNTEAFF. CDR3 DNA sequence: TGTGCCAGCAGTTCGCAACAGCTGAACACTGAAGCTTTCTTT.

This clonotype was found a few times. This chain joins TRBV4-3 and TRBJ1-5; 7 bases fit TRBD1. The trim removed 1 base at V and 3 bases at J, leaving 3 bases unmatched. Germline loops: CDR1 LGHNA, CDR2 YSLEER. The CDR3 loop spans 15 amino acids. The CDR3 reads CASSQGGGLNQPQHF. For the CDR3, the DNA is TGCGCCAGCAGCCAAGGAGGGGGCCTCAATCAGCCCCAGCATTTT.

This clonotype was seen more than once but under ten times. This chain uses TRBV9 with TRBJ1-5; maybe TRBD1 (6 bases). The germline V gene has CDR1 SGDLS and CDR2 YYNGEE. The CDR3 has 12 residues. The CDR3 region is CDRVERNQPQHF. The CDR3 DNA reads as TGTGACAGGGTGGAGCGCAATCAGCCCCAGCATTTT. Looking up the rest from reference TRBV9 and TRBJ1-5 gives the full variable domain: DSGVTQTPKHLITATGQRVTLRCSPRSGDLSVYWYQQSLDQGLQFLIQYYNGEERAKGNILERFSAQQFPDLHSELNLSSLELGDSALYFCDRVERNQPQHFGDGTRLSIL.

This chain links TRBV5-1 with TRBJ2-2; TRBD1 matches 7 bases. The germline gives CDR1 SGHRS, CDR2 YFSETQ. V lost 4 bases to trimming and J lost 1 base; unmatched junction nucleotides: 7. This CDR3 contains 16 residues. The CDR3 DNA sequence: TGCGCCAGCAGCCCACCCCGGACAGGGAACACCGGGGAGCTGTTTTTT. Translating it yields CASSPPRTGNTGELFF.

There are a few counts of this clonotype. This chain joins TRBV18 and TRBJ2-7; D assignment may be TRBD1 or TRBD2 (5 bases each). The V end was cut by 0 bases, the J end by 3 bases, with 6 bases between. The CDR3 runs 13 residues. CDR1 is KGHSH, CDR2 LQKENI, per germline. In DNA form, the CDR3 reads TGTGCCAGCTCACCACCGGGGGTCTACGAGCAGTACGTC. This translates into CASSPPGVYEQYV.

The chain employs TRBV5-6 and TRBJ2-3, with 10 bases that match TRBD2. There are 16 residues in the CDR3. The germline V gene has CDR1 SGHDT and CDR2 YYEEEE. V shed 4 bases, J shed 0 bases, and the junction held 5 bases outside the gene matches. The CDR3 coding sequence is TGTGCCAGCAGCATACGACTAGCGGGCAGCACAGATACGCAGTATTTT. Protein product: CASSIRLAGSTDTQYF.

This clonotype was found a few times. The chain is built from TRBV7-2 and TRBJ2-3; no firm D call. The CDR3 extends over 12 amino acids. V gave up 6 bases and J gave up 4 bases, with 8 bases separating them. Germline values: CDR1 SGHTA, CDR2 FQGNSA. The CDR3 sequence: CASRFQADTQYF. As DNA, the CDR3 is TGTGCCAGCAGATTTCAAGCAGATACGCAGTATTTT.

This clonotype was counted between two and nine times. The chain links TRBV2 to TRBJ1-5, with D maybe TRBD1 (6 bases). The CDR3 has 13 residues. Trimming left V 5 bases short and J 6 bases short, with 11 bases between. Looked up from germline, CDR1 is SNHLY and CDR2 is FYNNEI. CDR3 nucleotides: TGTGCCAGCAGTCAAGGGGGTTTTCAGCCCCAGCATTTT. This translates into CASSQGGFQPQHF.